The sequence of this TCR beta chain was determined in a study of glioma-infiltrating T cells after dendritic cell vaccination. This CDR3 spans 14 amino acids. The germline V gene has CDR1 SGDLS and CDR2 YYNGEE. V was shortened by 7 bases and J by 5 bases, with 17 bases between the two germline ends. Data came from immunoSEQ multiplex PCR; TCRdb stores just in-frame clones and leaves some out. The sample shows 40,000 to 60,000 clones, 85% of them seen only once. This specimen consisted of blood, obtained before dendritic cell vaccination. The source is a human donor with glioblastoma. The gene calls are TRBV9 and TRBJ2-3; D may be TRBD2 (6 bases). The CDR3 loop is CASSHGGAQDTQYF. DNA of the CDR3: TGTGCCAGCTCTCACGGCGGGGCGCAAGATACGCAGTATTTT.